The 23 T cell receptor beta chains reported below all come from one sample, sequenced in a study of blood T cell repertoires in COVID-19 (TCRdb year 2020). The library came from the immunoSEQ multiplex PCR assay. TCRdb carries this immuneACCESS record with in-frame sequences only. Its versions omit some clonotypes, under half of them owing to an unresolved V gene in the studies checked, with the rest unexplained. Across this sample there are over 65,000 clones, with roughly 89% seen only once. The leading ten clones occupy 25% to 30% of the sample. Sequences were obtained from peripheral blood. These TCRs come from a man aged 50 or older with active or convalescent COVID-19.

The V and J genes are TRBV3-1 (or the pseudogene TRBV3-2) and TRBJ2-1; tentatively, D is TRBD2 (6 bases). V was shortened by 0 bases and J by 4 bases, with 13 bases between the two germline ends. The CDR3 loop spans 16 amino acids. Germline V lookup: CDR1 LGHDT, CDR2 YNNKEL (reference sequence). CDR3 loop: CASSQELGSGYNEQFF. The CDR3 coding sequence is TGTGCCAGCAGCCAAGAACTCGGGAGCGGGTACAATGAGCAGTTCTTC.

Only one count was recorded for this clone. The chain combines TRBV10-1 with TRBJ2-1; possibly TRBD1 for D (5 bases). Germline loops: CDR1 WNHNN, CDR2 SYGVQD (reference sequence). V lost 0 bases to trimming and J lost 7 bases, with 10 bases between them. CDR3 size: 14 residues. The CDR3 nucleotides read TGCGCCAGCAGTGAGTCCTTGGGGCGGAATGAGCAGTTCTTC. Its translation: CASSESLGRNEQFF.

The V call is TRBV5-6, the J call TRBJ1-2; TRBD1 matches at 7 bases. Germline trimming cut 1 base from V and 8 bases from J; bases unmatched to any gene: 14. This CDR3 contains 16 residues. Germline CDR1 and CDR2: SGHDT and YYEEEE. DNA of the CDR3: TGTGCCAGCAGCTTGTCTTGGGGGACAGTCCTCTCCGGCTACACCTTC. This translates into CASSLSWGTVLSGYTF.

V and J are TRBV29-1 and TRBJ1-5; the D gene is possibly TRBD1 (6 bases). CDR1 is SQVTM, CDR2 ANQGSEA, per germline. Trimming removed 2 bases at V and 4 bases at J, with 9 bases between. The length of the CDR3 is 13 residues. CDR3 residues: CSVERQENQPQHF. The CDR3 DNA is TGCAGCGTTGAACGACAGGAGAATCAGCCCCAGCATTTT.

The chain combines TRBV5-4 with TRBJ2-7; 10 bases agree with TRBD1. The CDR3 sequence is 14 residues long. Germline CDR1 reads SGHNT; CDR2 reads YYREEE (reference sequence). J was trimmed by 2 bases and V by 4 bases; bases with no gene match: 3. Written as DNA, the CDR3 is TGTGCCAGCAGCAGAGACAGGGGGCCCTACGAGCAGTACTTC. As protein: CASSRDRGPYEQYF.

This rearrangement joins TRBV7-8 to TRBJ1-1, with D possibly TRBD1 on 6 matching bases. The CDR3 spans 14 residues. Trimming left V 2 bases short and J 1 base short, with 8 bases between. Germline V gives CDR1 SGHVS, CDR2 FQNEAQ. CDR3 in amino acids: CASSLPGENTEAFF. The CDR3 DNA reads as TGTGCCAGCAGCTTACCAGGGGAGAACACTGAAGCTTTCTTT.

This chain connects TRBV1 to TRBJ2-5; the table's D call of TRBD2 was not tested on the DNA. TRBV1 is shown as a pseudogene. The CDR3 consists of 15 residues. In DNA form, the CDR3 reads TGCACCAGCAGCCCCCGGACTAGCGCCGCCGAGACCCAGTACTTC. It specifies CTSSPRTSAAETQYF.

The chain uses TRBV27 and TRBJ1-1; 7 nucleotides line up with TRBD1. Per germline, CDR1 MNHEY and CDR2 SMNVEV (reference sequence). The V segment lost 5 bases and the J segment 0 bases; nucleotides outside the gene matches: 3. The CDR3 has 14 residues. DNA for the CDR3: TGTGCCAGCAGTCCCCAGGGGGTGAACACTGAAGCTTTCTTT. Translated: CASSPQGVNTEAFF.

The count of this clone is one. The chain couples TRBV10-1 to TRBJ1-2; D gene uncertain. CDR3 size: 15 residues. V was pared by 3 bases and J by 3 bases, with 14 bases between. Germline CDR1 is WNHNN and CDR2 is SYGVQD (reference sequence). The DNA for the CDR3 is TGCGCCAGCAGTGATTCGGGGAAGCCCGACTATGGCTACACCTTC. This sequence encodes CASSDSGKPDYGYTF.

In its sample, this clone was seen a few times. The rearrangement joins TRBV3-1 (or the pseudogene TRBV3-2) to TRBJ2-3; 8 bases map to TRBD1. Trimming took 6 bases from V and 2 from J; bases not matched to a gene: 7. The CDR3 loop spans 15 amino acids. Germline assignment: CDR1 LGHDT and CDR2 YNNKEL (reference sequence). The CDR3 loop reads CASSPGTGYTDTQYF. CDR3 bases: TGTGCCAGCAGTCCCGGGACAGGCTACACAGATACGCAGTATTTT.

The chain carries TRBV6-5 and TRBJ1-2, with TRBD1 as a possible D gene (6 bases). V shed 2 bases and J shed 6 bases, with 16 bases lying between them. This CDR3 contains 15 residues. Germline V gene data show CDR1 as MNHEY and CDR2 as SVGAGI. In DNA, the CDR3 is TGTGCCAGCAGTTACAACAGGGCAGGGGAGAATGGCTACACCTTC. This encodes CASSYNRAGENGYTF.

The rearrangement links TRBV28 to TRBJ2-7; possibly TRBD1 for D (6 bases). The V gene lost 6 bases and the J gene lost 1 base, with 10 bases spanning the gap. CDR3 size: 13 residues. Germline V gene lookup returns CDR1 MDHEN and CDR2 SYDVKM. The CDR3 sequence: CASSEQGSYEQYF. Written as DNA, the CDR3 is TGTGCCAGCAGCGAACAGGGTTCCTACGAGCAGTACTTC.

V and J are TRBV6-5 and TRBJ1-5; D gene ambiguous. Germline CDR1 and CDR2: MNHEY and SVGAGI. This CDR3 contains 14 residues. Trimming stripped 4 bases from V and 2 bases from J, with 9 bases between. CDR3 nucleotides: TGTGCCAGCAGTTTCCCTGGAGGCAATCAGCCCCAGCATTTT. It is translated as CASSFPGGNQPQHF.

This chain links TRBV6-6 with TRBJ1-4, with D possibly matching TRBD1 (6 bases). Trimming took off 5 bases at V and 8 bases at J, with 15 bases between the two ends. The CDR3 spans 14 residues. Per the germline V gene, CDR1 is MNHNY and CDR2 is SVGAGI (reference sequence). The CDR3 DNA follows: TGTGCCAGCAGTATACAGGGTCAAGGAGAAAAACTGTTTTTT. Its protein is CASSIQGQGEKLFF.

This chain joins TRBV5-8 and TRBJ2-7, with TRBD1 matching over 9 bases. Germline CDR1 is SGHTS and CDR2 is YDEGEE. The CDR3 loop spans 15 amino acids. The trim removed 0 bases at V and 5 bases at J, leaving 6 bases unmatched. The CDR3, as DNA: TGTGCCAGCAGCTTGGGAGGGGGACAGGGACACGAGCAGTACTTC. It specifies CASSLGGGQGHEQYF.

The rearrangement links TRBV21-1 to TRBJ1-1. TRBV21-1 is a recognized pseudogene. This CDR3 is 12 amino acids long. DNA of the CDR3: TGTGCCAGCAAGGGGGGGGGCACTGAAGCTTTCTTT. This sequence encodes CASKGGGTEAFF.

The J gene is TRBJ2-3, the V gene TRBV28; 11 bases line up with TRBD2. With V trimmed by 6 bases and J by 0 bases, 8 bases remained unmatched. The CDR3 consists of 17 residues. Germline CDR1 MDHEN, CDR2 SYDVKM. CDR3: CASRPGLAAGSTDTQYF. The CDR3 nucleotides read TGTGCCAGCAGGCCGGGACTAGCGGCCGGTAGCACAGATACGCAGTATTTT.

The CDR3 loop is CASSLTGQVYEQYF. The CDR3 coding sequence is TGTGCCAGCAGCCTAACGGGACAAGTCTACGAGCAGTACTTC. The chain recombines TRBV3-1 (or the pseudogene TRBV3-2) with TRBJ2-7; a possible D gene is TRBD1 (6 bases). CDR1 is LGHDT, CDR2 YNNKEL, per germline (reference sequence). Trimming left V 4 bases short and J 3 bases short, with 13 bases between. This CDR3 is 14 amino acids long.

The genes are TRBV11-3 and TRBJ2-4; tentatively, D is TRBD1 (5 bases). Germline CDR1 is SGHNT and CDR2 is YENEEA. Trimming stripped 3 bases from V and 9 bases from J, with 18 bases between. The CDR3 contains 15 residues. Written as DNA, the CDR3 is TGTGCCAGCAGCTTTATCTGCAGGGAAGATGGCATTCAGTACTTC. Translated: CASSFICREDGIQYF.

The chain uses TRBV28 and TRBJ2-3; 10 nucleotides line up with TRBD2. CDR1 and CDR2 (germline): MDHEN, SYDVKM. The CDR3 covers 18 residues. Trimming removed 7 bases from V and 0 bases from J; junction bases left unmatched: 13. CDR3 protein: CASTTRTSGEGSTDTQYF. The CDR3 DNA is TGTGCCAGCACCACCAGGACTAGCGGAGAGGGGAGCACAGATACGCAGTATTTT.

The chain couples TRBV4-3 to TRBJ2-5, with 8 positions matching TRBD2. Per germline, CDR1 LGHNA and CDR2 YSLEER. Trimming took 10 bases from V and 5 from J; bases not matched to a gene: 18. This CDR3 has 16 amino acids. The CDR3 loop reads CATLDPSGGSGETQYF. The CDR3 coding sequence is TGCGCCACCCTAGATCCCAGCGGGGGAAGTGGGGAGACCCAGTACTTC.

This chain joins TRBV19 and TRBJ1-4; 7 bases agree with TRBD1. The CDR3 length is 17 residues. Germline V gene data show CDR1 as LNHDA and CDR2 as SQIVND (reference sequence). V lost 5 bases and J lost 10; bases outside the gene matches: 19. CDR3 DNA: TGTGCCAGTAGTCGCCGACAGGGAACTGCTCGAGAAGGAAAACTGTTTTTT. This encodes CASSRRQGTAREGKLFF. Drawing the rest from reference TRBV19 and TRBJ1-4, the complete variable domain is DGGITQSPKYLFRKEGQNVTLSCEQNLNHDAMYWYRQDPGQGLRLIYYSQIVNDFQKGDIAEGYSVSREKKESFPLTVTSAQKNPTAFYLCASSRRQGTAREGKLFFGSGTQLSVL.

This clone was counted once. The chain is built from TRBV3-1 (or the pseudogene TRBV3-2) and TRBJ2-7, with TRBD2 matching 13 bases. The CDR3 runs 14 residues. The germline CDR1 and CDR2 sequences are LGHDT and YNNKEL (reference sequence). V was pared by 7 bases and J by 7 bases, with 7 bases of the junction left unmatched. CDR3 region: CASNLGLAGNEQYF. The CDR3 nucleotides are TGTGCCAGCAACCTGGGACTAGCGGGGAATGAGCAGTACTTC.